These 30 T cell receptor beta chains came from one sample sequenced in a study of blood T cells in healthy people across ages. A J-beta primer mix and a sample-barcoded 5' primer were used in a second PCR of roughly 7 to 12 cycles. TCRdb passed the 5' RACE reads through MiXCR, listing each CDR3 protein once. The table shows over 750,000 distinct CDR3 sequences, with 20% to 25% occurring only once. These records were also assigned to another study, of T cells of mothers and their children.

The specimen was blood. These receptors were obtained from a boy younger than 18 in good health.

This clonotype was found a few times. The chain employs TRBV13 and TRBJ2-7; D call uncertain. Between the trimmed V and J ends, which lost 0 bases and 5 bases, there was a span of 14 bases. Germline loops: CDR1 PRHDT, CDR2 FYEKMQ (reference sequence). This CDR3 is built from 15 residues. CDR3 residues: CASSLGGELGHEQYF. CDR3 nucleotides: TGTGCCAGCAGCTTAGGAGGAGAATTAGGGCACGAGCAGTACTTC.

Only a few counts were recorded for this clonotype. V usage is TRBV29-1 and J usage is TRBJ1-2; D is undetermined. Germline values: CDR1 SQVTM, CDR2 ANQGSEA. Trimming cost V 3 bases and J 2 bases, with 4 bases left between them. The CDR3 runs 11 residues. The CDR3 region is CSVDGNYGYTF. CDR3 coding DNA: TGCAGCGTTGACGGCAACTATGGCTACACCTTC.

DNA for the CDR3: TGCGCCAGCAGCCCCTCGGGGGGTAATGAAAAACTGTTTTTT. It yields the protein CASSPSGGNEKLFF. The chain has TRBV5-1 and TRBJ1-4; a possible D gene is TRBD1 (5 bases). Trimming shortened V by 4 bases and J by 4 bases, and 11 bases separated the two germline ends. The CDR3 runs 14 residues. From germline, CDR1 is SGHRS and CDR2 YFSETQ.

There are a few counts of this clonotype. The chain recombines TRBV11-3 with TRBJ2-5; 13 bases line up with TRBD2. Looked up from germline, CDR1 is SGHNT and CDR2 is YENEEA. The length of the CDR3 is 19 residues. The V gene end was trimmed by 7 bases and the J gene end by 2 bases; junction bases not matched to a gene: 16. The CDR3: CASNLGRTRGLAGQETQYF. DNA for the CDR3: TGTGCCAGCAACCTGGGGAGGACCAGGGGACTAGCGGGGCAAGAGACCCAGTACTTC.

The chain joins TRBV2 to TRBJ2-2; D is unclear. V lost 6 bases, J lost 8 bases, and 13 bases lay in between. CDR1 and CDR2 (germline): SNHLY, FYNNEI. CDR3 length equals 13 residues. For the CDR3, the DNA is TGTGCCAGCAGGGAACAAACGGGTGGGGAGCTGTTTTTT. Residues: CASREQTGGELFF.

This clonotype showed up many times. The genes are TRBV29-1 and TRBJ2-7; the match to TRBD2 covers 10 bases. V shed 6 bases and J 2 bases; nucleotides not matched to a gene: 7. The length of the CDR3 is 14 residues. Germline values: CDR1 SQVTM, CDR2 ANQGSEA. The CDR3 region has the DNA TGCAGCGTCCTACTAGCGGGACAGACCTACGAGCAGTACTTC. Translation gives CSVLLAGQTYEQYF.

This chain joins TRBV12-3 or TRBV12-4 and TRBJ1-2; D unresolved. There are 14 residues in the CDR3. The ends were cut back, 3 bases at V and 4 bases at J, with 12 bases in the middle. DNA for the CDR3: TGTGCCAGCAGTTTCTCGCCGTACTCCTATGGCTACACCTTC. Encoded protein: CASSFSPYSYGYTF.

CDR3 region: CASSPQYEQYF. The CDR3 nucleotides read TGTGCCAGCAGCCCCCAATACGAGCAGTACTTC. The V call is TRBV28, the J call TRBJ2-7, with no clear D. This CDR3 contains 11 residues. The germline gives CDR1 MDHEN, CDR2 SYDVKM. Trimming cost V 6 bases and J 4 bases, with 7 bases left between them.

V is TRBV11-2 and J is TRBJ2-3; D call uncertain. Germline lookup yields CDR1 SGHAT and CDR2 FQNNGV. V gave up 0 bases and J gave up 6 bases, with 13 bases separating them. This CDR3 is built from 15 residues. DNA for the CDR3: TGTGCCAGCAGCTTAGAGCCCTTGAACGTTGATACGCAGTATTTT. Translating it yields CASSLEPLNVDTQYF.

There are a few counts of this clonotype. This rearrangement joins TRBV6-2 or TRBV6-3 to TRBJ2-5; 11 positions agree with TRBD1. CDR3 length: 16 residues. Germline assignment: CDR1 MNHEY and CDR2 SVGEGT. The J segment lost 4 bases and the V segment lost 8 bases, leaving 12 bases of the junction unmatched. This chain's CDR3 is CASSPGQGAYLETQYF. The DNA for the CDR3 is TGTGCCAGCTCCCCCGGACAGGGGGCCTATTTAGAGACCCAGTACTTC.

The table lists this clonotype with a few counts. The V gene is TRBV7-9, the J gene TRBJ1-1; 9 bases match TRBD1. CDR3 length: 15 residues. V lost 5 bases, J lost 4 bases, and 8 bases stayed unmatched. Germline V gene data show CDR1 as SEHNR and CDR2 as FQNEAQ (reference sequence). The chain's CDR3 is CASSATRQGGTEAFF. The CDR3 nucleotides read TGTGCCAGCAGCGCCACGCGACAGGGGGGCACTGAAGCTTTCTTT.

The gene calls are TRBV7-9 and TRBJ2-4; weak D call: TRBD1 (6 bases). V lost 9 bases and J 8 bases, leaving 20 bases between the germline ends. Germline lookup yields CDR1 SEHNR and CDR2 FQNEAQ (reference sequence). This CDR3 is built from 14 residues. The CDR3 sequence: CASLTTDSPDIQYF. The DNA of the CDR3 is TGTGCCAGTCTAACTACGGACAGCCCGGACATTCAGTACTTC. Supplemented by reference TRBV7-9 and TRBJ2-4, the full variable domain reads DTGVSQNPRHKITKRGQNVTFRCDPISEHNRLYWYRQTLGQGPEFLTYFQNEAQLEKSRLLSDRFSAERPKGSFSTLEIQRTEQGDSAMYLCASLTTDSPDIQYFGAGTRLSVL.

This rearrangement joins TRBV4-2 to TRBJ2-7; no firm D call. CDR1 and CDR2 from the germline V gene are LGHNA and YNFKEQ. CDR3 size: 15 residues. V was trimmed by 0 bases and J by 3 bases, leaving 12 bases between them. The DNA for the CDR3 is TGTGCCAGCAGCCAAGAACGAGACATTTACTACGAGCAGTACTTC. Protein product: CASSQERDIYYEQYF.

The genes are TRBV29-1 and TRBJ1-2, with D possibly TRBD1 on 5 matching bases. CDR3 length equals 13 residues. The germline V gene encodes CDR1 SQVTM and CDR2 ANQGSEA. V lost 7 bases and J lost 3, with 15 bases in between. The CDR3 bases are TGCAGCGCCCTCCATGGGGCTGACTATGGCTACACCTTC. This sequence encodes CSALHGADYGYTF.

CDR3 loop: CASSYVGPSGETQYF. CDR3 coding DNA: TGTGCCAGCAGTTACGTGGGACCAAGCGGAGAGACCCAGTACTTC. The chain combines TRBV6-5 with TRBJ2-5; perhaps D is TRBD1 or TRBD2 (5 bases each). Germline lookup yields CDR1 MNHEY and CDR2 SVGAGI. This CDR3 contains 15 residues. V lost 2 bases to trimming and J lost 4 bases, with 14 bases between them.

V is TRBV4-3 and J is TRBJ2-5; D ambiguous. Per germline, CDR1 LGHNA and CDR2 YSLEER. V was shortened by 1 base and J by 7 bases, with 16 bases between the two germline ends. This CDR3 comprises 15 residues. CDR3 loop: CASSQGPERFGTQYF. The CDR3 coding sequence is TGCGCCAGCAGCCAAGGGCCCGAACGGTTTGGGACCCAGTACTTC.

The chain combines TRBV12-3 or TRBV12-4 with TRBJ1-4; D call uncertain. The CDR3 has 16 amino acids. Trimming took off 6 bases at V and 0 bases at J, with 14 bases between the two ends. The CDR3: CASSVLGPATNEKLFF. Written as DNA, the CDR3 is TGTGCCAGCAGCGTACTGGGCCCGGCAACTAATGAAAAACTGTTTTTT.

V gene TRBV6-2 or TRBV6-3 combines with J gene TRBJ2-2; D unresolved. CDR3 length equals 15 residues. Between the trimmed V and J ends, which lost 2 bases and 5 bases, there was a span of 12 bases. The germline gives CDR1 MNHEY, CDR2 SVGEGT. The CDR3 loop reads CASSYGLPGTGELFF. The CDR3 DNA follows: TGTGCCAGCAGTTACGGCCTCCCTGGAACCGGGGAGCTGTTTTTT.

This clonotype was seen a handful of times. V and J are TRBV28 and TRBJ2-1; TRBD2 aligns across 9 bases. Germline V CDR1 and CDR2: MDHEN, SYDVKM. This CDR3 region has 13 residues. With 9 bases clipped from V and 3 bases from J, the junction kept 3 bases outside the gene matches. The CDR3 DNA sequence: TGTGCCAGTCAAGCGGGAGGCTACAATGAGCAGTTCTTC. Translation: CASQAGGYNEQFF. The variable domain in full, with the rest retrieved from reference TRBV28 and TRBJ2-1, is DVKVTQSSRYLVKRTGEKVFLECVQDMDHENMFWYRQDPGLGLRLIYFSYDVKMKEKGDIPEGYSVSREKKERFSLILESASTNQTSMYLCASQAGGYNEQFFGPGTRLTVL.

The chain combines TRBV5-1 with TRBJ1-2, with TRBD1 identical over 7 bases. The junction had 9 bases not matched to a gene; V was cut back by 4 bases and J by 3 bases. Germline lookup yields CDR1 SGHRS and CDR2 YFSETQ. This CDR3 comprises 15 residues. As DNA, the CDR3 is TGCGCCAGCAGCGACCTCAGGGGGAATCACTATGGCTACACCTTC. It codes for CASSDLRGNHYGYTF. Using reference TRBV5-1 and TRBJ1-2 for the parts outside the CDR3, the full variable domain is KAGVTQTPRYLIKTRGQQVTLSCSPISGHRSVSWYQQTPGQGLQFLFEYFSETQRNKGNFPGRFSGRQFSNSRSEMNVSTLELGDSALYLCASSDLRGNHYGYTFGSGTRLTVV.

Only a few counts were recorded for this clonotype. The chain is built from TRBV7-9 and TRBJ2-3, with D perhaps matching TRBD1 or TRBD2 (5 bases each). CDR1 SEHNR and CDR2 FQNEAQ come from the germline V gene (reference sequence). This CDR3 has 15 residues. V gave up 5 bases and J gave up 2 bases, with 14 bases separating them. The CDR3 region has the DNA TGTGCCAGCAGCCTCCTTAGGGGAGCCACAGATACGCAGTATTTT. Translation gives CASSLLRGATDTQYF. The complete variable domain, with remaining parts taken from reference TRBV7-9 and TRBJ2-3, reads DTGVSQNPRHKITKRGQNVTFRCDPISEHNRLYWYRQTLGQGPEFLTYFQNEAQLEKSRLLSDRFSAERPKGSFSTLEIQRTEQGDSAMYLCASSLLRGATDTQYFGPGTRLTVL.

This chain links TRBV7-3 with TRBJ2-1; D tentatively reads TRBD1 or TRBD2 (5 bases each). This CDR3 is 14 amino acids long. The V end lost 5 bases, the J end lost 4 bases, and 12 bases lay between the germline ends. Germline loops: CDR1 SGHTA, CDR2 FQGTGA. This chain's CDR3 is CASSRGTEYNEQFF. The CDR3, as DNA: TGTGCCAGCAGCCGAGGGACGGAGTACAATGAGCAGTTCTTC.

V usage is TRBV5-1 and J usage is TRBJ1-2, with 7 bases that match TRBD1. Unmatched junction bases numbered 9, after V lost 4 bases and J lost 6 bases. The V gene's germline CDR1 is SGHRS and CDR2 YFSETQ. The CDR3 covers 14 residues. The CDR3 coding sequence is TGCGCCAGCAGCGGAAAAACAGGGGTAGATGGCTACACCTTC. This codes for CASSGKTGVDGYTF.

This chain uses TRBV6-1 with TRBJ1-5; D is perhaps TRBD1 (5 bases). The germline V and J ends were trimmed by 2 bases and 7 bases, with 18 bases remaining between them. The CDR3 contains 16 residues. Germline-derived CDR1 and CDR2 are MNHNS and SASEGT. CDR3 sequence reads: CASSESGAGLWQPQHF. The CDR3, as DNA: TGTGCCAGCAGTGAAAGTGGGGCGGGCCTCTGGCAGCCCCAGCATTTT.

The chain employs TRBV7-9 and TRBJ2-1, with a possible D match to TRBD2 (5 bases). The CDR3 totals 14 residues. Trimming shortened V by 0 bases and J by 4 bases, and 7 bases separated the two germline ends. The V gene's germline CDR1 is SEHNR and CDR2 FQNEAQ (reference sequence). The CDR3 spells CASSLAGEYNEQFF. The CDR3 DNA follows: TGTGCCAGCAGCTTAGCGGGAGAGTACAATGAGCAGTTCTTC.

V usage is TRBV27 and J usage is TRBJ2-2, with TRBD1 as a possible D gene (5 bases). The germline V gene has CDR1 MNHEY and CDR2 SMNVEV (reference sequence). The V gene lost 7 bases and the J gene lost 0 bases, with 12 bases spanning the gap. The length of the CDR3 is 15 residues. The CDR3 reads CASNLGQANTGELFF. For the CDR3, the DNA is TGTGCCAGCAATCTCGGACAAGCGAACACCGGGGAGCTGTTTTTT.

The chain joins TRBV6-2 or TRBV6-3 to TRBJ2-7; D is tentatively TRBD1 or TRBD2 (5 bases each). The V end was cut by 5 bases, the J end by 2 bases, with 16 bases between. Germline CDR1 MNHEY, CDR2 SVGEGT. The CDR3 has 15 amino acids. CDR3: CASSLPGLGAYEQYF. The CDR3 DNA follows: TGTGCCAGCAGTCTACCGGGGCTAGGAGCCTACGAGCAGTACTTC.

CDR3 amino acids: CSARETGAYNEQFF. Here the CDR3 DNA reads TGCAGTGCTAGAGAGACGGGAGCATACAATGAGCAGTTCTTC. The rearrangement links TRBV20-1 to TRBJ2-1, with D possibly being TRBD2 (6 bases). CDR1 and CDR2 from the germline V gene are DFQATT and SNEGSKA (reference sequence). The CDR3 loop spans 14 amino acids. V lost 0 bases and J lost 4, with 10 bases in between.

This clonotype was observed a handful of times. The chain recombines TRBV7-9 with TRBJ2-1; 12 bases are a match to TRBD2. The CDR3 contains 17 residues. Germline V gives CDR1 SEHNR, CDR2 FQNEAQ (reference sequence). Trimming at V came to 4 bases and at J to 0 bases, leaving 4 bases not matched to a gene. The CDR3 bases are TGTGCCAGCAGCTCAGCACTAGCGGGGGGCTCCTACAATGAGCAGTTCTTC. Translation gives CASSSALAGGSYNEQFF. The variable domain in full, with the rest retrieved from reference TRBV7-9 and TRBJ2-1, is DTGVSQNPRHKITKRGQNVTFRCDPISEHNRLYWYRQTLGQGPEFLTYFQNEAQLEKSRLLSDRFSAERPKGSFSTLEIQRTEQGDSAMYLCASSSALAGGSYNEQFFGPGTRLTVL.

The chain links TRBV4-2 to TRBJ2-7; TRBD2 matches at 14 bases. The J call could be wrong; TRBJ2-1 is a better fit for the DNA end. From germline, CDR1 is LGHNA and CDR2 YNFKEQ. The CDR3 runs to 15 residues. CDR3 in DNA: TGTGCCAGCAGCCAAGGGACTAGCGGGAGGAATGAGCAGTTCTTC. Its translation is CASSQGTSGRNEQFF.